This T cell receptor beta chain was profiled in a study of vaccination and CD4 T cells after COVID-19. Study-level background: Diagnosis preceded the drawing of post-COVID samples by a median around 95 days (range 35 to 161). At a median about 72 days (range 14 to 241) after dose two, post-vaccine samples were obtained. Each control culture was treated with a CEFX pool, an HIV-1 Nef pool, or no peptide.

This clonotype was seen a handful of times. Its antigen is unknown. An Oncomine TCR Beta short-read assay was used to sequence the DNA from cultured CD4+ T cells. TCRdb passed the PCR reads through MiXCR, listing each CDR3 protein once. The sample lists 20,000 to 25,000 distinct CDR3 sequences, 60% occurring once. CDR1 is MNHEY and CDR2 is SVGAGI in the germline V gene. Trimming took 2 bases from V and 0 from J, leaving 7 bases between them. This CDR3 has 14 residues. Notes on the study in general: Spike mono-reactivity was the property of 304 of 307 vaccine-specific clones in convalescent patients.

The treatment: approximately nine-day PBMC culture with coronavirus spike peptide pools or control peptides (ViraFEST assay). The chain uses TRBV6-5 and TRBJ1-2; TRBD1 might be the D (6 bases). The source material was CD4+ T cells from blood, cultured in vitro, sampled after SARS-CoV-2 vaccination. This TCR came from a human donor who received a COVID-19 vaccine. The CDR3 DNA reads as TGTGCCAGCAGTTACAGGGGGGCTAACTATGGCTACACCTTC. Its translation: CASSYRGANYGYTF.